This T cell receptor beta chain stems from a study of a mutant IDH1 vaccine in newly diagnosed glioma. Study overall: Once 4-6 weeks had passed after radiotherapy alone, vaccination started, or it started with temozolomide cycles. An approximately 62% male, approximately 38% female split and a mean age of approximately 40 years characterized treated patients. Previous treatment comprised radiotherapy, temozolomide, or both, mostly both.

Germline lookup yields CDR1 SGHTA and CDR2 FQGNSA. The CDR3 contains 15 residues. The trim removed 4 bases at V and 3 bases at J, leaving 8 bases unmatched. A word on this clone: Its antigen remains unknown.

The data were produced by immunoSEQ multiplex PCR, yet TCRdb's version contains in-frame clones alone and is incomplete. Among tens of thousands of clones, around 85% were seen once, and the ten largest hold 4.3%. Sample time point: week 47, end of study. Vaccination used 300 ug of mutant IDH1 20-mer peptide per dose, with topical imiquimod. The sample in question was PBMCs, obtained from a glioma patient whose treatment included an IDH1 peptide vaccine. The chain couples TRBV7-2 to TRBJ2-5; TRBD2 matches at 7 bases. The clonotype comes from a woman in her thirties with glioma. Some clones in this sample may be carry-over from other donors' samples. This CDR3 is CASSYPLGGKETQYF. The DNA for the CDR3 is TGTGCCAGCAGCTACCCCCTGGGGGGGAAAGAGACCCAGTACTTC.